The following is a T cell receptor beta chain sequence with its context. Its matching antigen is unknown. One entry per CDR3 protein, called by TCRdb with MiXCR from the reads. The sample consists of 110,000 to 150,000 distinct CDR3 sequences, 30% to 40% of them appearing once. V was clipped by 2 bases and J by 0 bases, with 10 bases between them. Germline values: CDR1 SGHDT, CDR2 YYEEEE. The CDR3 is 15 residues long. This sample was included in a study of T cell repertoires in cytomegalovirus infection. The study's findings and limits: Cumulative public TCR beta family frequency identified CMV carriers with the relevant HLA.

This TCR was recovered from a human donor in good health (CMV status not recorded). Some clones in this sample may be carry-over from other donors' samples. The chain recombines TRBV5-6 with TRBJ2-3; D is unclear. This specimen consisted of CD8+ T cells from cultured PBMCs, obtained from culture after CMV antigen stimulation. The CDR3 DNA is TGTGCCAGCAGCTTATGGCAGACTAGCACAGATACGCAGTATTTT. Residues: CASSLWQTSTDTQYF.